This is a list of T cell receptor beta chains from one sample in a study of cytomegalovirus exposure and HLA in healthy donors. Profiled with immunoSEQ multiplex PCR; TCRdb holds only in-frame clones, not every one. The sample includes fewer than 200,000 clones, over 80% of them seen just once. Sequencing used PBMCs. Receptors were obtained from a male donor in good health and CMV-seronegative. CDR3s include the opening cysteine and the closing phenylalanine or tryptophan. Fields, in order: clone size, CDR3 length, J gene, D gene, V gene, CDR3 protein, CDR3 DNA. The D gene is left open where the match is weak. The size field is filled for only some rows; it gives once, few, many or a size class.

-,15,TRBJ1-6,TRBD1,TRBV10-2,CASSEFGQGYSPLHF,TGCGCCAGCAGTGAGTTCGGACAGGGATATTCACCCCTCCACTTT
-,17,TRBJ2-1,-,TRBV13,CASSLTKKGLAYNEQFF,TGTGCCAGCAGCTTAACCAAAAAGGGACTCGCCTACAATGAGCAGTTCTTC
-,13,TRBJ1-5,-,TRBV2,CASSGDSPRPQHF,TGTGCCAGCAGTGGCGACTCACCCCGGCCCCAGCATTTT
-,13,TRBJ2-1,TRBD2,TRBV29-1,CSGSAGVSDEQFF,TGCAGCGGCTCAGCGGGGGTCAGTGATGAGCAGTTCTTC
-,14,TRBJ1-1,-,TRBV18,CASSPQTMNTEAFF,TGTGCCAGCTCACCACAGACTATGAACACTGAAGCTTTCTTT
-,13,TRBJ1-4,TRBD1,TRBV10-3,CAISPGTGEKLFF,TGTGCCATCAGTCCCGGGACAGGCGAGAAACTGTTTTTT
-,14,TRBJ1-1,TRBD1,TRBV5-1,CASSTGQQNTEAFF,TGCGCCAGCAGCACGGGACAGCAGAACACTGAAGCTTTCTTT
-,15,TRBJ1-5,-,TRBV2,CASRGTLDSNQPQHF,TGTGCCAGCAGGGGGACACTAGATAGCAATCAGCCCCAGCATTTT
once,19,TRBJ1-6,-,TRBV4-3,CASSQDPERSSPYNSPLHF,TGCGCCAGCAGCCAAGACCCGGAGAGAAGTAGCCCCTATAATTCACCCCTCCACTTT
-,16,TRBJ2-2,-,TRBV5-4,CASSLVGGSGTGELFF,TGTGCCAGCAGCTTGGTCGGGGGAAGTGGAACCGGGGAGCTGTTTTTT
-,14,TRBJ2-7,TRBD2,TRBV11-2,CASSHSGGTYEQYF,TGTGCCAGCAGCCATAGCGGGGGAACCTACGAGCAGTACTTC
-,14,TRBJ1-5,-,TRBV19,CASSRDTPGYSQHF,TGTGCCAGTAGTAGGGACACCCCAGGGTACTCCCAGCATTTT
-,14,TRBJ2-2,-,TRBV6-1,CASSEGRNTGELFF,TGTGCCAGCAGTGAAGGGAGAAACACCGGGGAGCTGTTTTTT
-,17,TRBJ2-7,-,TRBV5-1,CASSPGGSFTDYKTGYF,TGCGCCAGCAGCCCGGGGGGCTCGTTTACAGACTATAAGACGGGGTACTTC
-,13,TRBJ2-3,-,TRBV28,CASSPENTDTQYF,TGTGCCAGCAGCCCCGAGAACACAGATACGCAGTATTTT
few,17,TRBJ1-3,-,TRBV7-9,CASSSRDYRFSGNTIYF,TGTGCCAGCAGCTCCCGGGACTACCGCTTCTCTGGAAACACCATATATTTT
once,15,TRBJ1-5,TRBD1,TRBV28,CASNRDRGDNQPQHF,TGTGCCAGCAACCGGGACAGGGGGGACAATCAGCCCCAGCATTTT
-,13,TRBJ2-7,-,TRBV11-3,CASSLEGQYEQYF,TGTGCCAGCAGCTTAGAAGGACAGTACGAGCAGTACTTC
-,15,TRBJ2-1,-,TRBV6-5,CASRYSPGSYNEQFF,TGTGCCAGCAGGTACTCACCGGGTTCCTACAATGAGCAGTTCTTC
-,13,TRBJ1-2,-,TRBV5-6,CASSPGLSYGYTF,TGTGCCAGCAGCCCGGGACTGAGCTATGGCTACACCTTC
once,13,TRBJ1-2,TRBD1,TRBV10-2,CASTDRAYYGYTF,TGCGCCAGCACTGACAGGGCCTACTATGGCTACACCTTC
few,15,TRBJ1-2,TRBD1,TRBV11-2,CASSRESGGNYGYTF,TGTGCCAGCAGCCGAGAATCAGGGGGCAACTATGGCTACACCTTC
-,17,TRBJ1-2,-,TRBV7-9,CASSLLAGPYTRDGYTF,TGTGCCAGCAGCTTATTAGCGGGACCCTATACGAGGGATGGCTACACCTTC
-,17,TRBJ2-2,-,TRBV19,CASSTFEAGKNTGELFF,TGTGCCAGTAGTACATTCGAGGCGGGGAAAAACACCGGGGAGCTGTTTTTT
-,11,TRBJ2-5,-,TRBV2,CASRERGTQYF,TGTGCCAGCAGGGAAAGGGGGACCCAGTACTTC
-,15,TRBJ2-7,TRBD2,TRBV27,CASSLGGVGSHEQYF,TGTGCCAGCAGTTTAGGGGGGGTGGGGTCCCACGAGCAGTACTTC
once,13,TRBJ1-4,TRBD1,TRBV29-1,CSVGDRAEEKLFF,TGCAGCGTTGGGGACAGGGCCGAAGAAAAACTGTTTTTT
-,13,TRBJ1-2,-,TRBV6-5,CASSPGSNYGYTF,TGTGCCAGCAGCCCCGGTTCTAACTATGGCTACACCTTC
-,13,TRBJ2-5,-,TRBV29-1,CSVVFPGKETQYF,TGCAGCGTTGTATTCCCCGGGAAAGAGACCCAGTACTTC
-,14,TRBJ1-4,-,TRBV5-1,CASKGGSTDEKLFF,TGCGCCAGCAAGGGAGGCAGTACGGATGAAAAACTGTTTTTT
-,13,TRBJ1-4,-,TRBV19,CATTGQSNEKLFF,TGTGCCACCACAGGGCAGTCGAATGAAAAACTGTTTTTT
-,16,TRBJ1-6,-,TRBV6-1,CASSESLSSYNSPLHF,TGTGCCAGCAGTGAATCACTGAGCTCCTATAATTCACCCCTCCACTTT
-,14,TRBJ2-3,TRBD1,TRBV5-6,CASFRTGVTDTQYF,TGTGCCAGCTTCCGTACAGGGGTCACAGATACGCAGTATTTT
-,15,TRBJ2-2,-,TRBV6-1,CASSTHGGNTGELFF,TGTGCCAGCAGTACCCACGGGGGGAACACCGGGGAGCTGTTTTTT
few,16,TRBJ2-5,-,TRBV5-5,CASSLEDGRDQETQYF,TGTGCCAGCAGCTTGGAGGATGGGCGGGACCAAGAGACCCAGTACTTC
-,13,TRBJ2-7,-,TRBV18,CASSPAVSYEQYF,TGTGCCAGCTCACCGGCAGTTTCCTACGAGCAGTACTTC
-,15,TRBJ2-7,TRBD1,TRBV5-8,CASSRTGTGVYEQYF,TGTGCCAGCAGCAGAACCGGGACAGGGGTTTACGAGCAGTACTTC
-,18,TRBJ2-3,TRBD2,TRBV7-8,CASSLGRGGRVRTDTQYF,TGTGCCAGCAGCCTAGGGCGGGGGGGCCGGGTTAGGACAGATACGCAGTATTTT
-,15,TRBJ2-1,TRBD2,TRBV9,CASSVGAGLYNEQFF,TGTGCCAGCAGCGTAGGAGCGGGACTATACAATGAGCAGTTCTTC
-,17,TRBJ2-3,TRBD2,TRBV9,CASSPSPGTSGTDTQYF,TGTGCCAGCAGCCCCAGTCCCGGGACTAGCGGTACAGATACGCAGTATTTT
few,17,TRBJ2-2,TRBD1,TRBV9,CASSNNRDRANTGELFF,TGTGCCAGCAGCAATAACCGGGACAGGGCGAACACCGGGGAGCTGTTTTTT
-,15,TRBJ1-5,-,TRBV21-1,CASTTVWTGPQPQHF,TGTGCCAGCACCACAGTATGGACAGGCCCTCAGCCCCAGCATTTT
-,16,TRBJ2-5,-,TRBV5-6,CASSLALRGPQETQYF,TGTGCCAGCAGCTTGGCCTTGCGGGGGCCGCAAGAGACCCAGTACTTC
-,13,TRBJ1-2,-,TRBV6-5,CASSRTGNYGYTF,TGTGCCAGCAGCCGCACGGGTAACTATGGCTACACCTTC
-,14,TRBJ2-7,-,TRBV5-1,CASSNSLGSYEQYF,TGCGCCAGCAGCAACAGCTTAGGAAGCTACGAGCAGTACTTC
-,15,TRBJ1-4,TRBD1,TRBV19,CASSIPGQGNEKLFF,TGTGCCAGTAGTATCCCGGGACAGGGAAATGAAAAACTGTTTTTT
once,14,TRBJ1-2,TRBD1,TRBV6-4,CASSPGQGAFGYTF,TGTGCCAGCAGCCCCGGACAGGGGGCGTTTGGCTACACCTTC
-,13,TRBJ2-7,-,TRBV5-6,CASSPDRFYEQYF,TGTGCCAGCAGCCCAGACAGATTCTACGAGCAGTACTTC
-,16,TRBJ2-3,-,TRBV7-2,CASSLATGVSTDTQYF,TGTGCCAGCAGCTTAGCAACGGGAGTGTCTACAGATACGCAGTATTTT
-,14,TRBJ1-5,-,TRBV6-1,CASQTGGSNQPQHF,TGTGCCAGCCAGACAGGTGGGAGCAATCAGCCCCAGCATTTT
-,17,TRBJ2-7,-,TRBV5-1,CASSLFSRTESSYEQYF,TGCGCCAGCAGCTTGTTTTCCAGGACAGAGAGCTCCTACGAGCAGTACTTC
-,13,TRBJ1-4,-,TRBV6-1,CASRRQVNEKLFF,TGTGCCAGCAGAAGACAGGTTAATGAAAAACTGTTTTTT
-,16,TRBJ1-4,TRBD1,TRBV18,CASSPMDRATNEKLFF,TGTGCCAGCTCACCGATGGACAGGGCAACTAATGAAAAACTGTTTTTT
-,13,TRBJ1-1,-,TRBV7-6,CASSLAKNTEAFF,TGTGCCAGCAGCTTAGCTAAGAACACTGAAGCTTTCTTT
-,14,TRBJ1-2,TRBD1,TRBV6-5,CASSYSHRGYGYTF,TGTGCCAGCAGTTACTCGCACAGGGGCTATGGCTACACCTTC
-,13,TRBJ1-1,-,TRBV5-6,CASARGLNTEAFF,TGTGCCAGCGCACGGGGGTTGAACACTGAAGCTTTCTTT
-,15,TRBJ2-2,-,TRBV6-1,CASSRGAGLTGELFF,TGTGCCAGCAGTCGCGGGGCAGGGCTAACCGGGGAGCTGTTTTTT
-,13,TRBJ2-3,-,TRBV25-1,CASSRGSRDTQYF,TGTGCCAGCAGCAGGGGCTCAAGGGATACGCAGTATTTT
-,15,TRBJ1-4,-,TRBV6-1,CASSPRFGTNEKLFF,TGTGCCAGCAGTCCGCGGTTCGGGACTAATGAAAAACTGTTTTTT
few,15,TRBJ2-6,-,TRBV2,CASMRGGVGANVLTF,TGTGCCAGCATGCGGGGTGGTGTTGGGGCCAACGTCCTGACTTTC